The 25 T cell receptor beta chains listed next were all sequenced from one sample in a study of blood T cell repertoires in COVID-19. Produced via immunoSEQ multiplex PCR; TCRdb's table is partial and in-frame only. The table lists about 480,000 clones, about 88% of them singletons, with around 0.92% in the top ten. The sample consisted of peripheral blood. The receptors originated from a man younger than 30 with COVID-19, enrolled during active disease.

The CDR3 DNA reads as TGTGCCAGCTCATATTCGACTAGCGCCACCGGGGAGCTGTTTTTT. Protein: CASSYSTSATGELFF. V usage is TRBV27 and J usage is TRBJ2-2, with TRBD2 matching over 8 bases. Germline V gene data show CDR1 as MNHEY and CDR2 as SMNVEV (reference sequence). The CDR3 has 15 residues. V lost 8 bases, J lost 4 bases, and 9 bases stayed unmatched.

The genes are TRBV29-1 and TRBJ2-7; 9 bases line up with TRBD1. The V and J ends lost 8 bases and 0 bases, in that order; junction bases with no gene match: 11. Germline CDR1 and CDR2: SQVTM and ANQGSEA. This CDR3 is 15 amino acids long. In DNA, the CDR3 is TGCAGCCTCATACCGGGGACAGGGTTCTCCTACGAGCAGTACTTC. It is translated as CSLIPGTGFSYEQYF.

The chain uses TRBV9 and TRBJ2-3; D is unclear. The CDR3 runs 14 residues. Germline CDR1 reads SGDLS; CDR2 reads YYNGEE. V was trimmed by 0 bases and J by 0 bases, leaving 5 bases between them. Here the CDR3 reads CASSVVGSTDTQYF. The DNA of the CDR3 is TGTGCCAGCAGCGTAGTTGGCAGCACAGATACGCAGTATTTT.

V usage is TRBV24-1 and J usage is TRBJ2-2; tentatively, D is TRBD1 (6 bases). The germline gives CDR1 KGHDR, CDR2 SFDVKD. Trimming took 3 bases from V and 0 from J, leaving 13 bases between them. The CDR3 extends over 17 amino acids. The CDR3 here is CATSDIRDTANTGELFF. The CDR3 nucleotides are TGTGCCACCAGTGATATAAGGGACACGGCGAACACCGGGGAGCTGTTTTTT.

The chain combines TRBV5-1 with TRBJ2-3; D uncertain. The CDR3 runs to 14 residues. V dropped 4 bases and J dropped 2 bases, with 11 bases sitting between them. Germline values: CDR1 SGHRS, CDR2 YFSETQ. In nucleotides, the CDR3 is TGCGCCAGCAGCCCCGGGTTATACACAGATACGCAGTATTTT. It specifies CASSPGLYTDTQYF.

The V and J genes are TRBV28 and TRBJ2-6, with D tentatively TRBD2 (5 bases). Per germline, CDR1 MDHEN and CDR2 SYDVKM. The CDR3 extends over 16 amino acids. Trimming removed 5 bases from V and 3 bases from J, with 14 bases in between. The CDR3 DNA reads as TGTGCCAGCAGTCCCCCCACGGGGTATGGGGCCAACGTCCTGACTTTC. Its translation is CASSPPTGYGANVLTF.

This chain links TRBV5-1 with TRBJ2-1, with TRBD2 identical over 7 bases. CDR3 length: 15 amino acids. The V gene end was trimmed by 6 bases and the J gene end by 6 bases; junction bases not matched to a gene: 12. Germline loops: CDR1 SGHRS, CDR2 YFSETQ. CDR3 sequence (DNA): TGCGCCAGCATTGGTTTTGCGGGAGCCCCCAATGAGCAGTTCTTC. Protein sequence: CASIGFAGAPNEQFF. The variable domain in full, with the rest retrieved from reference TRBV5-1 and TRBJ2-1, is KAGVTQTPRYLIKTRGQQVTLSCSPISGHRSVSWYQQTPGQGLQFLFEYFSETQRNKGNFPGRFSGRQFSNSRSEMNVSTLELGDSALYLCASIGFAGAPNEQFFGPGTRLTVL.

The chain is built from TRBV30 and TRBJ1-1; the match to TRBD1 covers 9 bases. Trimming took 2 bases from V and 4 from J; bases not matched to a gene: 2. Germline loops: CDR1 GTSNPN, CDR2 SVGIG (reference sequence). This CDR3 has 13 amino acids. CDR3 nucleotides: TGTGCCTGGAGTAGGGGACAGGGCACTGAAGCTTTCTTT. It encodes CAWSRGQGTEAFF.

This clone was seen just once. The rearrangement joins TRBV25-1 to TRBJ2-1, with D possibly TRBD2 on 5 matching bases. Germline V CDR1 and CDR2: MGHDK, SYGVNS. This CDR3 spans 14 amino acids. Trimming stripped 7 bases from V and 8 bases from J, with 18 bases between. The DNA for the CDR3 is TGTGCCAGCAATAGAGCCGGGAACAGCCATGAGCAGTTCTTC. Protein product: CASNRAGNSHEQFF.

The chain uses TRBV18 and TRBJ1-2; 7 bases map to TRBD1. In germline, CDR1 is KGHSH, CDR2 LQKENI. The CDR3 loop spans 15 amino acids. V lost 0 bases to trimming and J lost 4 bases; unmatched junction nucleotides: 5. CDR3 sequence: CASSPPTGTGYGYTF. The CDR3 DNA reads as TGTGCCAGCTCACCACCGACAGGGACCGGCTATGGCTACACCTTC.

J is TRBJ2-1 and V is TRBV18; TRBD2 agrees at 7 bases. The ends lost 4 bases at V and 6 bases at J; junction bases unmatched: 6. Germline assignment: CDR1 KGHSH and CDR2 LQKENI. The CDR3 covers 14 residues. The CDR3 sequence is CASSREGSSNEQFF. CDR3 bases: TGTGCCAGCTCACGGGAGGGAAGTTCCAATGAGCAGTTCTTC.

A note on this clone: Its ends do not fully match the called genes, so a read error is possible. This chain connects TRBV10-2 to TRBJ2-1; 9 positions agree with TRBD2. Germline lookup yields CDR1 WSHSY and CDR2 SAAADI. CDR3 size: 15 residues. The CDR3: CASSEVSKAGGSRIF. The CDR3 nucleotides read TGCGCCAGCAGTGAGGTTAGTAAAGCGGGGGGAAGTCGTATCTTC.

The rearrangement uses TRBV5-1 and TRBJ1-1; 8 nucleotides match TRBD1. This CDR3 region has 13 residues. Germline CDR1 SGHRS, CDR2 YFSETQ. V shed 5 bases, J shed 6 bases, and the junction held 6 bases outside the gene matches. CDR3 residues: CASRRQGMPEAFF. The CDR3 DNA reads TGCGCCAGCAGACGACAGGGGATGCCTGAAGCTTTCTTT.

The rearrangement joins TRBV10-1 to TRBJ2-5, with a possible D match to TRBD2 (7 bases). The CDR3 loop spans 13 amino acids. The germline CDR1 and CDR2 sequences are WNHNN and SYGVQD (reference sequence). Trimming took 5 bases from V and 7 from J, leaving 14 bases between them. The CDR3 DNA follows: TGCGCCAGCAGTTTCGCGGGGGCCGGGACCCAGTACTTC. Amino acids: CASSFAGAGTQYF.

The J gene is TRBJ2-1, the V gene TRBV14; possibly TRBD1 for D (5 bases). V was trimmed by 5 bases and J by 1 base, leaving 9 bases between them. The CDR3 runs 14 residues. The germline CDR1 and CDR2 sequences are SGHDN and FVKESK. The CDR3 loop is CASSFPGSYNEQFF. DNA for the CDR3: TGTGCCAGCAGCTTTCCAGGGTCCTACAATGAGCAGTTCTTC. Filled out from reference TRBV14 and TRBJ2-1, the complete variable domain reads EAGVTQFPSHSVIEKGQTVTLRCDPISGHDNLYWYRRVMGKEIKFLLHFVKESKQDESGMPNNRFLAERTGGTYSTLKVQPAELEDSGVYFCASSFPGSYNEQFFGPGTRLTVL.

The rearrangement uses TRBV29-1 and TRBJ2-3; TRBD1 agrees at 9 bases. The CDR3 runs to 15 residues. With V trimmed by 6 bases and J by 8 bases, 15 bases remained unmatched. Germline V gene lookup returns CDR1 SQVTM and CDR2 ANQGSEA. In nucleotides, the CDR3 is TGCAGCGTAGAATCTCCGGGACAGGGATCAAGTACGCAGTATTTT. Translated: CSVESPGQGSSTQYF.

The J gene is TRBJ2-7, the V gene TRBV12-3 or TRBV12-4; D is unclear. V was shortened by 2 bases and J by 3 bases, with 5 bases between the two germline ends. CDR3 length: 12 residues. CDR3 DNA sequence: TGTGCCAGCAGTTTAACGGTCTACGAGCAGTACTTC. It translates to CASSLTVYEQYF.

The genes are TRBV4-1 and TRBJ1-2, with D unclear. The CDR3 is 16 residues long. Germline V gene data show CDR1 as MGHRA and CDR2 as YSYEKL. V lost 5 bases and J lost 4, with 20 bases in between. The CDR3, as DNA: TGCGCCAGCAGCATCGGGGAGGGCTGGGAGTTCTATGGCTACACCTTC. It is translated as CASSIGEGWEFYGYTF.

CDR3 DNA sequence: TGCAGTGCTACCGGGGGATACGAGCAGTACTTC. Translation: CSATGGYEQYF. The V call is TRBV20-1, the J call TRBJ2-7; tentatively, D is TRBD2 (6 bases). Germline V CDR1 and CDR2: DFQATT, SNEGSKA (reference sequence). Trimming shortened V by 4 bases and J by 4 bases, and 8 bases separated the two germline ends. This CDR3 is 11 amino acids long.

This clone was found a few times. V usage is TRBV5-1 and J usage is TRBJ2-1; 7 nucleotides match TRBD2. Germline V lookup: CDR1 SGHRS, CDR2 YFSETQ. V lost 0 bases to trimming and J lost 4 bases; unmatched junction nucleotides: 4. The CDR3 spans 15 residues. In nucleotides, the CDR3 is TGCGCCAGCAGCTTGGGGGTAGCGGGTTACAATGAGCAGTTCTTC. It specifies CASSLGVAGYNEQFF. Based on the CDR3 plus reference TRBV5-1 and TRBJ2-1, the full variable domain is KAGVTQTPRYLIKTRGQQVTLSCSPISGHRSVSWYQQTPGQGLQFLFEYFSETQRNKGNFPGRFSGRQFSNSRSEMNVSTLELGDSALYLCASSLGVAGYNEQFFGPGTRLTVL.

The CDR3 region is CASGLVPSPDREGNTIYF. For the CDR3, the DNA is TGTGCTAGTGGTTTGGTTCCGAGCCCCGACAGGGAGGGAAACACCATATATTTT. The chain uses TRBV12-5 and TRBJ1-3, with TRBD1 matching over 7 bases. Trimming took 0 bases from V and 4 from J; bases not matched to a gene: 12. The CDR3 totals 18 residues. The germline CDR1 and CDR2 sequences are LGHNT and FRNRAP. The whole variable domain, remainder taken from reference TRBV12-5 and TRBJ1-3, is DARVTQTPRHKVTEMGQEVTMRCQPILGHNTVFWYRQTMMQGLELLAYFRNRAPLDDSGMPKDRFSAEMPDATLATLKIQPSEPRDSAVYFCASGLVPSPDREGNTIYFGEGSWLTVV.

The V and J genes are TRBV27 and TRBJ2-5, with 7 bases aligning to TRBD1. Germline assignment: CDR1 MNHEY and CDR2 SMNVEV (reference sequence). The CDR3 spans 14 residues. V shed 5 bases and J 5 bases; nucleotides not matched to a gene: 8. CDR3 in amino acids: CASSHRGIGETQYF. CDR3 DNA: TGTGCCAGCAGTCACAGGGGAATCGGGGAGACCCAGTACTTC.

The V gene is TRBV2, the J gene TRBJ1-3, with D hard to call. Germline V gene data show CDR1 as SNHLY and CDR2 as FYNNEI. CDR3 length equals 14 residues. Trimming shortened V by 4 bases and J by 0 bases, and 7 bases separated the two germline ends. CDR3 residues: CASSVESSGNTIYF. The CDR3 DNA sequence: TGTGCCAGCAGTGTCGAGAGCTCTGGAAACACCATATATTTT.

The J gene is TRBJ2-7, the V gene TRBV11-2; perhaps TRBD1 as D (5 bases). The CDR3 loop spans 15 amino acids. V was shortened by 5 bases and J by 0 bases, with 14 bases between the two germline ends. CDR1 SGHAT and CDR2 FQNNGV come from the germline V gene. The CDR3 DNA is TGTGCCAGCAGCCGACACTTACAGGTCTCCTACGAGCAGTACTTC. Its protein is CASSRHLQVSYEQYF.

The V call is TRBV5-4, the J call TRBJ2-2, with 12 bases identical to TRBD2. The CDR3 contains 16 residues. Losses at the gene ends were 4 bases for V and 7 bases for J; bases not matched to a gene: 8. The germline gives CDR1 SGHNT, CDR2 YYREEE (reference sequence). Here the CDR3 reads CASSETSGGRGGELFF. The CDR3 bases are TGTGCCAGCAGCGAGACTAGCGGGGGTCGAGGCGGGGAGCTGTTTTTT.